This TCR beta chain derives from a study of molecular identifiers for immune sequencing clone quantification. Study-wide findings and caveats: Should identical TCR molecules share a barcode, the sizes of highly expanded clones could be underestimated.

One entry per CDR3 protein, called by TCRdb with MiXCR from the PCR reads. The sample includes 490,000 or so distinct CDR3 sequences, under 30% of them seen just once. This clonotype was observed a few times. Its antigen is unidentified. Per the germline V gene, CDR1 is MGHRA and CDR2 is YSYEKL. Deletions cut 0 bases from V and 9 bases from J, with 9 bases between. The CDR3 extends over 14 amino acids. The TCR comes from a human donor in good health. Some libraries in this study had Jurkat cell RNA spiked in. This chain links TRBV4-1 with TRBJ1-6; D gene uncertain. The specimen sequenced was naive CD8+ T cells from blood, with Jurkat cell RNA spiked in. The sample's subset: FACS-sorted CD8+CD4-CCR7+CD45RA+ naive T cells. DNA for the CDR3: TGCGCCAGCAGCCAAGAAACCGTAGGTTCACCCCTCCACTTT. Translation gives CASSQETVGSPLHF.